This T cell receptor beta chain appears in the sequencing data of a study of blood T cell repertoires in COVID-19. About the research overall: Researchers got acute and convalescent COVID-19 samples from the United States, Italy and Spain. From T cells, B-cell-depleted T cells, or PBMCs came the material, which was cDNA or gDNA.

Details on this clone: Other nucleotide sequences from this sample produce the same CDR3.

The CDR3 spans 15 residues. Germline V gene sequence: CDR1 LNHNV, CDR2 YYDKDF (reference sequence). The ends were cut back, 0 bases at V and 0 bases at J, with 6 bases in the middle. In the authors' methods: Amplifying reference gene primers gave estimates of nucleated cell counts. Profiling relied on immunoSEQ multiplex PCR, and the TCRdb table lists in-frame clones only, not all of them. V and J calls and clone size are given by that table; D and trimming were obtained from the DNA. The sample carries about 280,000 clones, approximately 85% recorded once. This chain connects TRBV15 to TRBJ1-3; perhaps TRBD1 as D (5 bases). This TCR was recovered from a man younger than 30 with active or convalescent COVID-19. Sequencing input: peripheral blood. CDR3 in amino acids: CATSRDRGSGNTIYF. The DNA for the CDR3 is TGTGCCACCAGCAGAGATAGGGGCTCTGGAAACACCATATATTTT.